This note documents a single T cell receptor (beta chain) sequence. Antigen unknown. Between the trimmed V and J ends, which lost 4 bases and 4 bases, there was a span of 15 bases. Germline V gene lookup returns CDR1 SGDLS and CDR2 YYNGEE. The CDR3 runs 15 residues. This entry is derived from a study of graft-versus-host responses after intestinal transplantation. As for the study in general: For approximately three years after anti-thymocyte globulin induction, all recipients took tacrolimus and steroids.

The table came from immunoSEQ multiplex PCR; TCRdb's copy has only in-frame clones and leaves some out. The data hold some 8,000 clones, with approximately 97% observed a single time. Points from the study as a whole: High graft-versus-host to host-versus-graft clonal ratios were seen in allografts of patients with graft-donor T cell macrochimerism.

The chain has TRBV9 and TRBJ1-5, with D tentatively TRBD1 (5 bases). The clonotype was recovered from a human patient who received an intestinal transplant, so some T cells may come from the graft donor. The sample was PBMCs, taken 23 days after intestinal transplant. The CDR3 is CASSSGGLTNQPQHF. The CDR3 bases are TGTGCCAGCAGCTCTGGGGGGTTAACTAATCAGCCCCAGCATTTT. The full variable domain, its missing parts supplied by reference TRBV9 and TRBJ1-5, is DSGVTQTPKHLITATGQRVTLRCSPRSGDLSVYWYQQSLDQGLQFLIQYYNGEERAKGNILERFSAQQFPDLHSELNLSSLELGDSALYFCASSSGGLTNQPQHFGDGTRLSIL.